This entry lists 7 T cell receptor beta chains sequenced from one sample in a study of early T cells in non-severe SARS-CoV-2 infection. From the 5' RACE reads, TCRdb called clonotypes with MiXCR, one entry per CDR3 protein. The sample shows 45,000 to 55,000 distinct CDR3 sequences, over 10% of them seen only once. Source material: whole blood. These receptor sequences come from an adult who was a healthcare worker with PCR-confirmed SARS-CoV-2 infection or an uninfected control (not recorded which).

This clonotype was counted a few times. The rearrangement links TRBV25-1 to TRBJ2-7; D is possibly TRBD2 (6 bases). This CDR3 is built from 14 residues. V was shortened by 1 base and J by 2 bases, with 9 bases between the two germline ends. Germline-derived CDR1 and CDR2 are MGHDK and SYGVNS. The CDR3 is CASSEWRGTYEQYF. The DNA of the CDR3 is TGTGCCAGCAGTGAATGGAGGGGAACCTACGAGCAGTACTTC.

The chain employs TRBV28 and TRBJ1-6; D gene unclear. This CDR3 contains 12 residues. CDR1 is MDHEN, CDR2 SYDVKM, per germline. Deletions cut 2 bases from V and 9 bases from J, with 5 bases between. DNA of the CDR3: TGTGCCAGCAGTTTAGGGGTTTCACCCCTCCACTTT. It encodes CASSLGVSPLHF.

At least ten counts were recorded for this clonotype. The chain is built from TRBV20-1 and TRBJ1-5; D is perhaps TRBD1 (5 bases). Trimming shortened V by 5 bases and J by 6 bases, and 20 bases separated the two germline ends. Germline V gene sequence: CDR1 DFQATT, CDR2 SNEGSKA (reference sequence). The CDR3 spans 15 residues. The CDR3 sequence is CSASRRGREAQPQHF. DNA for the CDR3: TGCAGTGCTTCGAGGAGGGGCAGGGAAGCTCAGCCCCAGCATTTT.

Ten or more counts support this clonotype. This rearrangement joins TRBV20-1 to TRBJ1-2; TRBD1 aligns across 9 bases. With V trimmed by 4 bases and J by 3 bases, 6 bases remained unmatched. CDR3 length equals 14 residues. The V gene's germline CDR1 is DFQATT and CDR2 SNEGSKA (reference sequence). The CDR3 reads CSAKYRDRDYGYTF. The CDR3 DNA is TGCAGTGCTAAGTACCGGGACAGGGACTATGGCTACACCTTC.

At least ten counts were recorded for this clonotype. V usage is TRBV6-1 and J usage is TRBJ1-2; no clear D gene. V shed 6 bases and J shed 1 base, with 12 bases lying between them. Per the germline V gene, CDR1 is MNHNS and CDR2 is SASEGT. This CDR3 region has 14 residues. The CDR3 is CASRGGVGNYGYTF. The CDR3 DNA is TGTGCCAGCAGAGGCGGCGTGGGTAACTATGGCTACACCTTC.

This chain connects TRBV29-1 to TRBJ1-1; possibly TRBD1 for D (5 bases). This CDR3 has 13 amino acids. Germline lookup yields CDR1 SQVTM and CDR2 ANQGSEA. Trimming cost V 6 bases and J 6 bases, with 17 bases left between them. This chain's CDR3 is CSVRQRPPSEAFF. CDR3 bases: TGCAGCGTGCGACAGCGACCCCCTTCTGAAGCTTTCTTT.

The sample holds many counts of this clonotype. The chain uses TRBV19 and TRBJ1-2; TRBD1 might be the D (6 bases). Germline values: CDR1 LNHDA, CDR2 SQIVND (reference sequence). V lost 9 bases, J lost 4 bases, and 15 bases lay in between. This CDR3 has 13 residues. The CDR3 sequence is CASSQGMGYGYTF. For the CDR3, the DNA is TGTGCCAGCTCACAGGGTATGGGCTATGGCTACACCTTC.